Listed below are T cell receptor beta chains from one sample, sequenced in a study of CD8 T cells in Susac syndrome. Via MiXCR, TCRdb re-called the immunoSEQ multiplex PCR reads, giving one row per CDR3 protein. The sample has 150,000 to 200,000 distinct CDR3 sequences; around 94% are singletons. Source material: CD4+ T cells from PBMCs. These receptors were collected from a human donor in good health. Each CDR3 is given with its conserved first and last residue. A D gene is named only where the DNA matches it firmly. Size values are once, few and many counts, or a class for expanded clones, and some rows have none.

D	J	size	V	DNA	CDR3
NA	TRBJ1-1	NA	TRBV19	TGTGCCAGTACCTCACTGCCGTCCGGGCCCTTCTTT	CASTSLPSGPFF
TRBD1	TRBJ2-1	NA	TRBV20-1	TGCAGTGCCTCCCCGGGACAGCCCTACAATGAGCAGTTCTTC	CSASPGQPYNEQFF
TRBD2	TRBJ2-7	NA	TRBV4-3	TGCGCCAGCAGCCAGAGCAGCGGGGGGCCCTACGAGCAGTACTTC	CASSQSSGGPYEQYF
NA	TRBJ1-1	NA	TRBV20-1	TGCAGTGCTAGGTGGGACACTGAAGCTTTCTTT	CSARWDTEAFF
NA	TRBJ2-1	NA	TRBV2	TGTGCCAGCAGTGAAGCCAATTACAATGAGCAGTTCTTC	CASSEANYNEQFF
NA	TRBJ1-2	NA	TRBV5-1	TGCGCCAGCAGCTATGCACCCGAGGATGGCTACACCTTC	CASSYAPEDGYTF
NA	TRBJ2-7	NA	TRBV3-1	TGTGCCAGCAGCTGGGCTGGCGAGCAGTACTTC	CASSWAGEQYF
NA	TRBJ2-4	once	TRBV2	TGTGCCAGCAGTTCTAACGTCATTCAGTACTTC	CASSSNVIQYF
NA	TRBJ2-3	NA	TRBV29-1	TGCAGCTCCGGCCGTAGTCATGGCACAGATACGCAGTATTTT	CSSGRSHGTDTQYF
NA	TRBJ2-1	once	TRBV20-1	TGCAGTGCTAGGGGTTCCTTAGAGCAGTTCTTC	CSARGSLEQFF
NA	TRBJ2-5	NA	TRBV11-2	TGTGCCAGCAGCTTAGGGGACGGACAAGAGACCCAGTACTTC	CASSLGDGQETQYF
NA	TRBJ1-1	NA	TRBV2	TGTGCCAGCACCGGGGAGGTCCTGTCTGAAGCTTTCTTT	CASTGEVLSEAFF
TRBD2	TRBJ2-2	few	TRBV7-2	TGTGCCAGCAGCTTAGCTAGCGGGGGGAACACCGGGGAGCTGTTTTTT	CASSLASGGNTGELFF
NA	TRBJ1-1	NA	TRBV7-9	TGTGCCAGCAGCTTAGTTGGACAGATGTACACTGAAGCTTTCTTT	CASSLVGQMYTEAFF
NA	TRBJ1-1	NA	TRBV6-6	TGTGCCAGCAGTTATCAGCGAACCCGGGGGACTGAAGCTTTCTTT	CASSYQRTRGTEAFF
TRBD2	TRBJ2-1	NA	TRBV20-1	TGCAGTCTTAAAGGAGGCGGGGGGGCCTACAATGAGCAGTTCTTC	CSLKGGGGAYNEQFF
NA	TRBJ1-1	NA	TRBV18	TGTGCCAGCTCACCGCCCGACAGAACTGAAGCTTTCTTT	CASSPPDRTEAFF
TRBD1	TRBJ1-6	NA	TRBV9	TGTGCCAGCAGCTTCCGGGACAGCGTAAATTCACCCCTCCACTTT	CASSFRDSVNSPLHF
NA	TRBJ2-1	NA	TRBV29-1	TGCAGCGTTGAGGGTTCTGGTAAGCAGTTCTTC	CSVEGSGKQFF
NA	TRBJ2-7	few	TRBV6-1	TGTGCCAGCAGTCACGTTAGGGACGAGCAGTACTTC	CASSHVRDEQYF
TRBD1	TRBJ2-7	NA	TRBV7-9	TGTGCCAGCAGCCCCGGACAGGAAATATACGAGCAGTACTTC	CASSPGQEIYEQYF
TRBD1	TRBJ2-7	NA	TRBV6-6	TGTGCCAGCAGGCCCGTGGACAGGGGCTACGAGCAGTACTTC	CASRPVDRGYEQYF
NA	TRBJ1-2	NA	TRBV20-1	TGCAGTGCTAGAGACCAGGGTATAGAGGGCTACACCTTC	CSARDQGIEGYTF
NA	TRBJ2-7	NA	TRBV6-6	TGTGCCAGCACCACGGCAGGGGCCTTTGGGGAGCAGTACTTC	CASTTAGAFGEQYF
TRBD1	TRBJ2-1	once	TRBV2	TGTGCCAGCGGTGGGTGGGACAGCAAGCAGTTCTTC	CASGGWDSKQFF
NA	TRBJ1-2	NA	TRBV20-1	TGCAGTGCTACCTTTCGCTATGGCTACACCTTC	CSATFRYGYTF
NA	TRBJ2-5	NA	TRBV6-4	TGTGCCAGCAGTGACTCGGGGCTAGCTGGAAGGGAGGAGGAGACCCAGTACTTC	CASSDSGLAGREEETQYF
NA	TRBJ2-5	NA	TRBV23-1	TGCGCCAGCAGTTCAAGACTGAAGACCCAGTACTTC	CASSSRLKTQYF
TRBD2	TRBJ2-1	NA	TRBV4-3	TGCGCCAGCAGCCAAGCCCCGGCTAGCGGGGGGGCCACCTCCTACAATGAGCAGTTCTTC	CASSQAPASGGATSYNEQFF
NA	TRBJ2-1	NA	TRBV3-1	TGTGCCAGCAGCCAAGATCTTTCCGGGGGCCGGTTCTTC	CASSQDLSGGRFF
TRBD1	TRBJ1-5	NA	TRBV28	TGTGCCAGCAGTCCCCAGAGGGGGCGAAGTCAGCCCCAGCATTTT	CASSPQRGRSQPQHF
NA	TRBJ2-7	NA	TRBV29-1	TGCAGCGTTGACTACCACGAGCAGTACTTC	CSVDYHEQYF
TRBD1	TRBJ1-1	once	TRBV6-2/TRBV6-3	TGTGCCAGCAGGACTGACAGGGCTGAAGCTTTCTTT	CASRTDRAEAFF
TRBD1	TRBJ1-6	once	TRBV7-3	TGTGCCAGCAGCCGGACAGGGAGTAATTCACCCCTCCACTTT	CASSRTGSNSPLHF
NA	TRBJ2-1	NA	TRBV20-1	TGCAGTGCTCCAGGATTCCGGATGAGCTACAATGAGCAGTTCTTC	CSAPGFRMSYNEQFF
NA	TRBJ1-1	NA	TRBV9	TGTGCCAGCAGCCCACAAGCTACACTGAACACTGAAGCTTTCTTT	CASSPQATLNTEAFF
NA	TRBJ1-1	NA	TRBV30	TGTGCCTGGAGTACAGGGATGATCACTGAAGCTTTCTTT	CAWSTGMITEAFF
NA	TRBJ2-3	NA	TRBV12-3/TRBV12-4	TGTGCCAGCAGGGACTCCCTTACAGATACGCAGTATTTT	CASRDSLTDTQYF
TRBD1	TRBJ2-2	NA	TRBV29-1	TGCAGCGTAACAGGGGACCTCAACACCGGGGAGCTGTTTTTT	CSVTGDLNTGELFF
TRBD2	TRBJ2-3	NA	TRBV9	TGTGCCAGCAGCCGGGGGGACGATACGCAGTATTTT	CASSRGDDTQYF
NA	TRBJ2-1	NA	TRBV20-1	TGCAGTGCTAGGAACACATGGGAGCAGTTCTTC	CSARNTWEQFF
TRBD1	TRBJ1-2	NA	TRBV3-1	TGTGCCAGCAGCCAAGAAGGGGGCCGGGGCTACACCTTC	CASSQEGGRGYTF
TRBD1	TRBJ2-2	NA	TRBV3-1	TGTGCCAGCAGCCCTAGACAGGGCTCCGGGGAGCTGTTTTTT	CASSPRQGSGELFF
TRBD2	TRBJ2-7	NA	TRBV29-1	TGCAGCGTTGCGTGGACTAGCGGGGGCTACGAGCAGTACTTC	CSVAWTSGGYEQYF
TRBD1	TRBJ2-6	NA	TRBV9	TGTGCCAGCAGCGAGGGACAGGGGGTTTATGGGGCCAACGTCCTGACTTTC	CASSEGQGVYGANVLTF
NA	TRBJ1-5	NA	TRBV4-1	TGCGCCAGCAGCTCACCGGGGGTAAATCAGCCCCAGCATTTT	CASSSPGVNQPQHF